Sequencing of this T cell receptor beta chain was carried out in a study of T cells after yellow fever vaccination. Study background: With SMART-Seq v4 Ultra Low Input, the fractions containing low cell numbers were prepared.

Study results and caveats: Contamination of FACS-sorted repertoires by abundant clonotypes from the bulk population could occur. Shared CD4/CD8 clonotypes were a small share, likely from convergent recombination.

Remarks on this clonotype: Antigen: not known.

The germline V gene has CDR1 ENHRY and CDR2 SYGVKD. V lost 4 bases to trimming and J lost 7 bases; unmatched junction nucleotides: 16. This CDR3 region has 16 residues. UMIs and a universal primer site were added when TCR cDNA was made by 5'RACE template switching. Via MiXCR, TCRdb re-called the 5' RACE reads, giving one row per CDR3 protein. The sample carries around 590,000 distinct CDR3 sequences, 9% to 15% recorded once. The sequencing here drew on PBMCs, taken on the day of the yellow fever booster vaccination. The receptor was derived from a man aged 30-40 years who received the YFV17D yellow fever vaccine. This chain joins TRBV10-3 and TRBJ2-7; 7 bases line up with TRBD2. DNA for the CDR3: TGTGCCATCAGTGCGCCCCGCGGGGGTGCGAAACTTGAGCAGTACTTC. Its protein is CAISAPRGGAKLEQYF.